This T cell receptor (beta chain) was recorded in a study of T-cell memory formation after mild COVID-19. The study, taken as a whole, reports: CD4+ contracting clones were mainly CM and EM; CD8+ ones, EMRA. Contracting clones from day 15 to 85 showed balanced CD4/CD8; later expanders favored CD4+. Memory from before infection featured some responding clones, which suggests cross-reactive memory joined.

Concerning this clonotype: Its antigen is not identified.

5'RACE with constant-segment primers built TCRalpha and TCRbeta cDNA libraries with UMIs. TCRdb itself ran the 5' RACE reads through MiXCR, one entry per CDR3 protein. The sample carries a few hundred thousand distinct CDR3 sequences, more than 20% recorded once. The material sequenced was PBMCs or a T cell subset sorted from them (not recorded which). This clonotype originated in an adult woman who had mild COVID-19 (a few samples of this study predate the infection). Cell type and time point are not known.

CDR3 coding DNA: TGTGCCACCAAGGGTATGCGGGACTATGGCTACACCTTC. It specifies CATKGMRDYGYTF. This chain connects TRBV25-1 to TRBJ1-2; D call uncertain. V was clipped by 10 bases and J by 3 bases, with 15 bases between them. CDR1 is MGHDK and CDR2 is SYGVNS in the germline V gene. The CDR3 spans 13 residues.